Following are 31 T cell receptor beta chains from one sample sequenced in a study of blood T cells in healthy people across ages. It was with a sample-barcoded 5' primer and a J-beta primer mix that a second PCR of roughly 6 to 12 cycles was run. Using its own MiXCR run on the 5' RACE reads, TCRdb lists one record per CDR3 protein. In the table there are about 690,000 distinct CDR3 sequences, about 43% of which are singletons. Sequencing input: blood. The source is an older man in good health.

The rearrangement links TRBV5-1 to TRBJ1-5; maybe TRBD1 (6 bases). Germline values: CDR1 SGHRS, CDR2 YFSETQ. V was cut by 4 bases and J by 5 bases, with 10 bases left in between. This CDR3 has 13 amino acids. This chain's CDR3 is CASSLGADQPQHF. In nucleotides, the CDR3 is TGCGCCAGCAGCCTGGGGGCGGATCAGCCCCAGCATTTT.

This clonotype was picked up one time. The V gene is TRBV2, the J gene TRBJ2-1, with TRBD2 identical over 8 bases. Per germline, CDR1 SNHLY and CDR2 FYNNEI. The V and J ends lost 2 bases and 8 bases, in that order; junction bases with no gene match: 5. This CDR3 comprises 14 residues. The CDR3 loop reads CASSEFREGHEQFF. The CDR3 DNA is TGTGCCAGCAGTGAATTCCGGGAGGGGCATGAGCAGTTCTTC.

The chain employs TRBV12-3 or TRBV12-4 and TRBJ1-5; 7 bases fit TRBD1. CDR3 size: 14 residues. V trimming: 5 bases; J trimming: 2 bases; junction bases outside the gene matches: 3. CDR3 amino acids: CASSGQAGNQPQHF. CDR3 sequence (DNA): TGTGCCAGCAGTGGACAGGCGGGCAATCAGCCCCAGCATTTT.

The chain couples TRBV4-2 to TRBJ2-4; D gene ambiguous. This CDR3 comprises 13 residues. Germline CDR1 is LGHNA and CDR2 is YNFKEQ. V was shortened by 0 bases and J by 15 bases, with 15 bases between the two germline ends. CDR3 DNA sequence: TGTGCCAGCAGCCAAGATAGGAGACCCCCCGCGTACTTC. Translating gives CASSQDRRPPAYF.

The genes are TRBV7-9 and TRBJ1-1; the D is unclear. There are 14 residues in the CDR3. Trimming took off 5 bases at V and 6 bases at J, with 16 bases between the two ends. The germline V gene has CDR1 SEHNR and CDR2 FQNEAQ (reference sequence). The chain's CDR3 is CASSQQRDHAEAFF. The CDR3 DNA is TGTGCCAGCAGCCAACAGAGGGATCATGCTGAAGCTTTCTTT.

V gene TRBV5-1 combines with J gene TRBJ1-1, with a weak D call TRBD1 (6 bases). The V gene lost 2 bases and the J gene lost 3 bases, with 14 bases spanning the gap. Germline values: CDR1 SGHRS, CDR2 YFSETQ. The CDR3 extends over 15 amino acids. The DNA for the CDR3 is TGCGCCAGCAGCTTCGTTCAGGGGCGGGACACTGAAGCTTTCTTT. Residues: CASSFVQGRDTEAFF.

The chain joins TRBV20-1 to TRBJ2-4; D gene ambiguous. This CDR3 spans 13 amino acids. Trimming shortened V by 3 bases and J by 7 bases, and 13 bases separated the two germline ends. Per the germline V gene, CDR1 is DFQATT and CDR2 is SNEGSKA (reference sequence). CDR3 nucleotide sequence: TGCAGTGCTAGCGAGACCGGCCCCAACATTCAGTACTTC. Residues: CSASETGPNIQYF.

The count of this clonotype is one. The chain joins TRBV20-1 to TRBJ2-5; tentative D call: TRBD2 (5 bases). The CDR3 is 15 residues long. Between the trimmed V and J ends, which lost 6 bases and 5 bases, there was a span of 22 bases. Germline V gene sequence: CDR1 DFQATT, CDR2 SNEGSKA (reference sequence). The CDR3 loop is CSAPLGRLMDETQYF. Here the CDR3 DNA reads TGCAGTGCCCCATTGGGCAGACTAATGGATGAGACCCAGTACTTC.

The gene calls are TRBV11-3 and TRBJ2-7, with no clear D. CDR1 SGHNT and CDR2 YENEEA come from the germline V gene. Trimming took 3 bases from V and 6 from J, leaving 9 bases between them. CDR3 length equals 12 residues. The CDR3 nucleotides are TGTGCCAGCAGCTTTTCTCCTTCCGAGCAGTACTTC. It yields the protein CASSFSPSEQYF. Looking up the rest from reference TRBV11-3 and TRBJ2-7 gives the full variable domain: EAGVVQSPRYKIIEKKQPVAFWCNPISGHNTLYWYLQNLGQGPELLIRYENEEAVDDSQLPKDRFSAERLKGVDSTLKIQPAELGDSAVYLCASSFSPSEQYFGPGTRLTVT.

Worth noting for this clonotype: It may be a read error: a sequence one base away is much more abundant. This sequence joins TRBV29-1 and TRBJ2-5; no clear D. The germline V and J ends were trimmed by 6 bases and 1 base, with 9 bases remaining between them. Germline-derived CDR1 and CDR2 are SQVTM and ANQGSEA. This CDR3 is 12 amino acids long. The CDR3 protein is CSVDVPQETQYF. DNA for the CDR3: TGCAGCGTGGACGTGCCCCAAGAGACCCAGTACTTC.

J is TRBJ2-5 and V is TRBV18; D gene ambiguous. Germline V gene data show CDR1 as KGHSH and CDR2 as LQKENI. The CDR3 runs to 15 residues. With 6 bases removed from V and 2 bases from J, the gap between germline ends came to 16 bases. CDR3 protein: CASSHQVSRQETQYF. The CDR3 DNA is TGTGCCAGCTCCCACCAGGTGTCAAGACAAGAGACCCAGTACTTC.

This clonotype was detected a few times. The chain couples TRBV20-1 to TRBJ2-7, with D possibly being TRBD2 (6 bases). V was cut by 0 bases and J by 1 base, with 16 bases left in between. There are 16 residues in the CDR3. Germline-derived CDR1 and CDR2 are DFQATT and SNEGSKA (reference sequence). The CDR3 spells CSARDRVAGRSYEQYF. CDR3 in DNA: TGCAGTGCTAGAGATCGGGTGGCGGGACGATCCTACGAGCAGTACTTC.

CDR3 bases: TGTGCCAGCAGCCACCTCGACAGAAGCACAGATACGCAGTATTTT. It translates to CASSHLDRSTDTQYF. The gene calls are TRBV6-2 or TRBV6-3 and TRBJ2-3; D is possibly TRBD1 (5 bases). Germline CDR1 is MNHEY and CDR2 is SVGEGT. This CDR3 has 15 amino acids. Trimming shortened V by 6 bases and J by 0 bases, and 13 bases separated the two germline ends.

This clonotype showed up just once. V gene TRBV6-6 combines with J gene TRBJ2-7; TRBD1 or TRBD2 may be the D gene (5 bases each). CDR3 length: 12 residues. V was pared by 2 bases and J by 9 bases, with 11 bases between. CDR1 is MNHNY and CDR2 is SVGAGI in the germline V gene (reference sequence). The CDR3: CASSYHAGGQYF. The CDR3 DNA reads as TGTGCCAGCAGTTACCACGCTGGGGGGCAGTACTTC.

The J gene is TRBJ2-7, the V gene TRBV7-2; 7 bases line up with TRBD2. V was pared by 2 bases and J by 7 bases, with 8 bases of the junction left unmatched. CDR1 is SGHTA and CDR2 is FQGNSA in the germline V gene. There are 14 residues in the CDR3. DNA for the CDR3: TGTGCCAGCAGCTTAAACGGGAGGACCAATGAGCAGTACTTC. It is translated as CASSLNGRTNEQYF.

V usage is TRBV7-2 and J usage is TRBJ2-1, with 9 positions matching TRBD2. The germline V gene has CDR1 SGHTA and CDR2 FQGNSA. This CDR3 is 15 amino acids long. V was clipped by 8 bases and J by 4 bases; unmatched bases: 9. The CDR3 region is CASARASGDYNEQFF. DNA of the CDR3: TGTGCCAGCGCGAGGGCTAGCGGGGATTACAATGAGCAGTTCTTC.

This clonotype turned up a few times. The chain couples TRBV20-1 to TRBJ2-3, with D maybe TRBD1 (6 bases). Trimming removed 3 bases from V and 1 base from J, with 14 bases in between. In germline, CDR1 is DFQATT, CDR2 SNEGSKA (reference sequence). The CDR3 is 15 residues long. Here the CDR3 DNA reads TGCAGTGCTAGTGGCCGCAGGGGAGGCACAGATACGCAGTATTTT. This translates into CSASGRRGGTDTQYF.

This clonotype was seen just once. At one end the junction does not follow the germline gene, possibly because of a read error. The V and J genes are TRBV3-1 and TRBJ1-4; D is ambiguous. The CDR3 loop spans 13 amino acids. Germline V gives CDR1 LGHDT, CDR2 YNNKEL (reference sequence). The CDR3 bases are TGTGCCAACAGCCAAGAGGGTTATGAAAAACTGTTTTTT. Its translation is CANSQEGYEKLFF.

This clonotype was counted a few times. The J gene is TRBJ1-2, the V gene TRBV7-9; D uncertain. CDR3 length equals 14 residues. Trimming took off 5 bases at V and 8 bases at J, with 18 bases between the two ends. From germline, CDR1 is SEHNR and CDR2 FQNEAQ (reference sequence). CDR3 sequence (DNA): TGTGCCAGCAGCCCGGAACAGAGAACGTACGGCTACACCTTC. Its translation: CASSPEQRTYGYTF.

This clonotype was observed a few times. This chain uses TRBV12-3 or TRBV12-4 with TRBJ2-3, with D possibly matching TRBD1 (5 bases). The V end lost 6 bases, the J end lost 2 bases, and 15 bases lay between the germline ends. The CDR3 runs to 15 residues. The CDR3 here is CASSYRQLLTDTQYF. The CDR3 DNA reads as TGTGCCAGCAGCTACAGACAGCTACTCACAGATACGCAGTATTTT.

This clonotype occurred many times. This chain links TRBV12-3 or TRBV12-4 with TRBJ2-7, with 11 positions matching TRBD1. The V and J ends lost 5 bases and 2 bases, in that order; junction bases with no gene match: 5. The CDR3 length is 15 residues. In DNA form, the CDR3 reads TGTGCCAGCAGTAGAGGGACAGGGGGTCCCTACGAGCAGTACTTC. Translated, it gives CASSRGTGGPYEQYF.

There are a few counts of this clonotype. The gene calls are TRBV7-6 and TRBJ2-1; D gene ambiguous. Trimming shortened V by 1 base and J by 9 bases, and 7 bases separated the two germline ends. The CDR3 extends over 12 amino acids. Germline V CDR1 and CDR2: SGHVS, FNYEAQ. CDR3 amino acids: CASSLVGSEQFF. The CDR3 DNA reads TGTGCCAGCAGCTTAGTGGGGTCTGAGCAGTTCTTC.

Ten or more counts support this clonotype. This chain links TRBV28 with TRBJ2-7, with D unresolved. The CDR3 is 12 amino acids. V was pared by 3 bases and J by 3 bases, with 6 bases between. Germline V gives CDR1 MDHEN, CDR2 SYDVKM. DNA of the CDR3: TGTGCCAGCAGTTTGCACGGCTACGAGCAGTACTTC. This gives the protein CASSLHGYEQYF.

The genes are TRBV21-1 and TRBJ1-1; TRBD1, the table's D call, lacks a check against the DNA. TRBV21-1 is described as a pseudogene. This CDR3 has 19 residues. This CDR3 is CASSPSSGAREGVNTEAFF. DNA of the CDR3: TGTGCCAGCAGCCCCTCCTCAGGGGCCCGAGAAGGGGTAAACACTGAAGCTTTCTTT.

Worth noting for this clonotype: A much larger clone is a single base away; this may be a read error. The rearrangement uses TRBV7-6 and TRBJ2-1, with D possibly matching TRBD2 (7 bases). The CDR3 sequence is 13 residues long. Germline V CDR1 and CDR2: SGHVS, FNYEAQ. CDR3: CAGSFKGGNEQFF. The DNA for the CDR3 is TGTGCCGGCAGCTTCAAGGGGGGGAATGAGCAGTTCTTC.

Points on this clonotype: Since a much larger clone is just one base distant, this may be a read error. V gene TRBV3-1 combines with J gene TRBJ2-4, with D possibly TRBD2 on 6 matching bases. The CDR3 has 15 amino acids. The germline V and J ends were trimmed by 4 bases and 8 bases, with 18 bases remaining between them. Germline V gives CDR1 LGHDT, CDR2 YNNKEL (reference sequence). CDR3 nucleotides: TGTGCCAGCAGCCCTGGAGGAGGGACGGAATACATTCAGTACTTC. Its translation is CASSPGGGTEYIQYF.

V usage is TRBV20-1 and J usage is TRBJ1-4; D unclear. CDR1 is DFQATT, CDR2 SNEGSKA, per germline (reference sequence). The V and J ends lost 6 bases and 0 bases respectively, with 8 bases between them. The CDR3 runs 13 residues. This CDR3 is CSATLTTNEKLFF. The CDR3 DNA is TGCAGTGCGACCCTCACAACTAATGAAAAACTGTTTTTT.

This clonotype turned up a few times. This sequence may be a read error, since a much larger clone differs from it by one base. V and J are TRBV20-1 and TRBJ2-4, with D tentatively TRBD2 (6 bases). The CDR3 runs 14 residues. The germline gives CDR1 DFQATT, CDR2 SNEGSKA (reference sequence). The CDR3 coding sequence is TGCGGTGCTAGAGACGAGTCGGGGGTCAACATTCAGTACTTC. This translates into CGARDESGVNIQYF.

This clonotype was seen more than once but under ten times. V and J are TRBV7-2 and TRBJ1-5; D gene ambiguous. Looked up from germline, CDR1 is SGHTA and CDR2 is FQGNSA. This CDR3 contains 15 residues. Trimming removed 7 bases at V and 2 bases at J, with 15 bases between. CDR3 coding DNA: TGTGCCAGCACCCCGATGGGTTTTGGCAATCAGCCCCAGCATTTT. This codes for CASTPMGFGNQPQHF.

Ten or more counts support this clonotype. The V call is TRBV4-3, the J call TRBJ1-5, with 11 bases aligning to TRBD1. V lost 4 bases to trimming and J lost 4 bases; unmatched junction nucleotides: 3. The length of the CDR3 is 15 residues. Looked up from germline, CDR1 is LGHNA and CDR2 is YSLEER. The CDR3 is CASSRDRGANQPQHF. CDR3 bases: TGCGCCAGCAGCCGGGACAGGGGGGCAAATCAGCCCCAGCATTTT.

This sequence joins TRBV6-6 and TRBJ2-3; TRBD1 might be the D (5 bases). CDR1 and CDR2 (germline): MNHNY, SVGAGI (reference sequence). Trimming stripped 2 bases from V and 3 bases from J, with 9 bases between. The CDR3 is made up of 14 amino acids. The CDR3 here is CASSYRQGTDTQYF. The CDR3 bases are TGTGCCAGCAGTTACCGTCAGGGAACAGATACGCAGTATTTT.